These 13 T cell receptor beta chains were all obtained from the same sample, sequenced in a study of long-term antiretroviral therapy in people with HIV. An immunoSEQ assay, version v3.0, was performed at survey level. Using immunoSEQ multiplex PCR, the repertoire was profiled, and TCRdb retains in-frame clones only, with some absent. The sample lists approximately 37,000 clones; around four fifths were seen once. Sequencing used unsorted PBMCs, obtained 1 year after starting antiretroviral therapy. The receptors come from a man younger than 30 with HIV.

This chain joins TRBV6-1 and TRBJ1-3; D is undetermined. Germline lookup yields CDR1 MNHNS and CDR2 SASEGT. V was cut by 1 base and J by 0 bases, with 10 bases left in between. This CDR3 is built from 16 residues. The CDR3: CASSEGAAYSGNTIYF. The CDR3 DNA follows: TGTGCCAGCAGTGAAGGAGCAGCGTACTCTGGAAACACCATATATTTT.

This sequence joins TRBV19 and TRBJ1-5, with D possibly TRBD1 on 5 matching bases. The CDR3 runs 13 residues. Germline V gene lookup returns CDR1 LNHDA and CDR2 SQIVND (reference sequence). The V gene lost 11 bases and the J gene lost 1 base, with 12 bases spanning the gap. CDR3 protein: CASRVGSNQPQHF. The CDR3 region has the DNA TGTGCCTCCAGGGTGGGAAGCAATCAGCCCCAGCATTTT.

The chain employs TRBV11-3 and TRBJ2-3; D possibly corresponds to TRBD2 (6 bases). This CDR3 region has 16 residues. Trimming cost V 4 bases and J 4 bases, with 18 bases left between them. From germline, CDR1 is SGHNT and CDR2 YENEEA. DNA of the CDR3: TGTGCCAGCAGCTCCCGACTGACGGGAGAGTCAGATACGCAGTATTTT. Its protein product is CASSSRLTGESDTQYF.

The chain employs TRBV6-1 and TRBJ1-3; TRBD1 agrees at 10 bases. V dropped 4 bases and J dropped 1; count of bases not matched to a gene: 4. The CDR3 consists of 16 residues. Germline values: CDR1 MNHNS, CDR2 SASEGT. The CDR3 here is CASSARTGGSGNTIYF. The CDR3 DNA sequence: TGTGCCAGCAGTGCCAGGACAGGGGGATCTGGAAACACCATATATTTT.

The rearrangement joins TRBV19 to TRBJ1-1, with D uncertain. The CDR3 loop spans 15 amino acids. Germline V gives CDR1 LNHDA, CDR2 SQIVND (reference sequence). V dropped 6 bases and J dropped 0 bases, with 14 bases sitting between them. CDR3 DNA sequence: TGTGCCAGTAGATCGGACGGATTCATGAACACTGAAGCTTTCTTT. Amino acid sequence: CASRSDGFMNTEAFF.

This clone was found once. J is TRBJ2-7 and V is TRBV19; either TRBD1 or TRBD2 may supply D (5 bases each). From germline, CDR1 is LNHDA and CDR2 SQIVND (reference sequence). Trimming removed 8 bases at V and 0 bases at J, with 14 bases between. This CDR3 has 14 amino acids. The CDR3 here is CASSEGAGSYEQYF. The CDR3 nucleotides are TGTGCCAGTTCTGAAGGGGCGGGCTCCTACGAGCAGTACTTC.

The chain couples TRBV27 to TRBJ1-5; D may be TRBD1 (6 bases). CDR1 and CDR2 (germline): MNHEY, SMNVEV (reference sequence). Trimming removed 0 bases from V and 3 bases from J, with 12 bases in between. This CDR3 region has 16 residues. Written as DNA, the CDR3 is TGTGCCAGCAGTTTATCAGCTGGGGGGCCCAATCAGCCCCAGCATTTT. This encodes CASSLSAGGPNQPQHF.

The rearrangement joins TRBV27 to TRBJ2-6; D remains unclear. The ends were cut back, 4 bases at V and 4 bases at J, with 11 bases in the middle. CDR1 MNHEY and CDR2 SMNVEV come from the germline V gene (reference sequence). The CDR3 sequence is 15 residues long. DNA of the CDR3: TGTGCCAGCAGTTCAATGGGATCGGGGGCCAACGTCCTGACTTTC. Encoded protein: CASSSMGSGANVLTF.

J is TRBJ2-5 and V is TRBV7-3; maybe TRBD1 (6 bases). Trimming stripped 0 bases from V and 4 bases from J, with 18 bases between. Germline CDR1 is SGHTA and CDR2 is FQGTGA. CDR3 length: 17 amino acids. Here the CDR3 DNA reads TGTGCCAGCAGCTTAACCCCGACAGAAGGGGGTCGAGAGACCCAGTACTTC. Translating gives CASSLTPTEGGRETQYF. The full variable domain, in which reference TRBV7-3 and TRBJ2-5 provide the parts outside the CDR3, is GAGVSQTPSNKVTEKGKYVELRCDPISGHTALYWYRQSLGQGPEFLIYFQGTGAADDSGLPNDRFFAVRPEGSVSTLKIQRTERGDSAVYLCASSLTPTEGGRETQYFGPGTRLLVL.

This chain joins TRBV4-1 and TRBJ1-1, with 7 bases matching TRBD1. CDR3 length: 17 residues. Germline-derived CDR1 and CDR2 are MGHRA and YSYEKL. The V and J ends lost 0 bases and 6 bases, in that order; junction bases with no gene match: 13. Written as DNA, the CDR3 is TGCGCCAGCAGCCAAGATTGGGAGAGACAGGGTTTCCCTGAAGCTTTCTTT. It specifies CASSQDWERQGFPEAFF.

Remarks on this clone: Relative to the germline gene, one junction end is altered; a read error may explain this. The genes are TRBV5-6 and TRBJ1-1; D gene ambiguous. The CDR3 extends over 13 amino acids. The germline V gene has CDR1 SGHDT and CDR2 YYEEEE. CDR3 loop: CASSGRMNPEAFF. DNA for the CDR3: TGTGCCAGCAGCGGCCGCATGAACCCTGAAGCTTTCTTT.

The rearrangement links TRBV21-1 to TRBJ2-7; the table's D call, TRBD2, has no DNA check behind it. TRBV21-1 is a pseudogene. The CDR3 has 13 residues. The CDR3 region is CASTSTLHSEQYF. CDR3 coding DNA: TGTGCCAGCACCTCAACCCTCCATAGCGAGCAGTACTTC.

In its sample, this clone was seen a few times. This chain links TRBV9 with TRBJ2-7; D is uncertain. The V gene lost 4 bases and the J gene lost 3 bases, with 14 bases spanning the gap. Per germline, CDR1 SGDLS and CDR2 YYNGEE. The length of the CDR3 is 14 residues. CDR3 nucleotides: TGTGCCAGCAGCCCCGGCAGTTCAGGCTACGAGCAGTACTTC. Translating gives CASSPGSSGYEQYF.